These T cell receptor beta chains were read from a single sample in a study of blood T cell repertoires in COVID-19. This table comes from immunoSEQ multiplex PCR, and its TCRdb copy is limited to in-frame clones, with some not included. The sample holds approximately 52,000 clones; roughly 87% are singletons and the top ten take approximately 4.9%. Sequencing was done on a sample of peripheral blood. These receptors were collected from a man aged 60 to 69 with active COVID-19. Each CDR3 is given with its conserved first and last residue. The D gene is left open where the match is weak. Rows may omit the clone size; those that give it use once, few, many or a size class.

CASSPRGEQFF,TGTGCCAGCAGCCCCCGAGGTGAGCAGTTCTTC,TRBV7-8,NA,NA,TRBJ2-1
CASSIRGASYGYTF,TGTGCCAGCAGTATCCGGGGGGCTAGCTATGGCTACACCTTC,TRBV28,NA,NA,TRBJ1-2
CATSDPSQGNNQPQHF,TGTGCCACCAGTGATCCCTCCCAGGGAAACAATCAGCCCCAGCATTTT,TRBV24-1,NA,NA,TRBJ1-5
CASSLGPGGQFF,TGTGCCAGCAGCTTAGGACCCGGGGGGCAGTTCTTC,TRBV7-2,NA,NA,TRBJ2-1
CASTPGTGANGYTF,TGTGCCAGCACTCCCGGGACAGGGGCAAATGGCTACACCTTC,TRBV27,NA,TRBD1,TRBJ1-2
CARTGGGDTQYF,TGTGCCAGAACAGGGGGGGGAGATACGCAGTATTTT,TRBV2,once,NA,TRBJ2-3
CASSPNQGGNEQYF,TGTGCCAGCAGCCCTAACCAGGGGGGCAACGAGCAGTACTTC,TRBV7-2,NA,NA,TRBJ2-7
CASSSGQRSYEQYF,TGCGCCAGCAGTTCGGGACAGCGGTCCTACGAGCAGTACTTC,TRBV5-1,once,TRBD1,TRBJ2-7
CASSPYFVQGDNEKLFF,TGTGCCAGCAGCCCGTACTTTGTACAGGGTGATAATGAAAAACTGTTTTTT,TRBV4-2,NA,NA,TRBJ1-4
CASSLAMTGPEGYTF,TGCGCCAGCAGCTTGGCAATGACAGGGCCGGAGGGCTACACCTTC,TRBV5-1,NA,TRBD1,TRBJ1-2
CAWSRDTETQYF,TGTGCCTGGAGTCGGGATACGGAGACCCAGTACTTC,TRBV30,NA,NA,TRBJ2-5
CASSLTIGQLNTEAFF,TGTGCCAGCAGCCTTACGATTGGACAGCTGAACACTGAAGCTTTCTTT,TRBV7-2,few,NA,TRBJ1-1
CASSVGGTGSSRSAEQYF,TGTGCCAGCAGCGTAGGGGGAACAGGGTCCTCCAGGTCCGCCGAGCAGTACTTC,TRBV9,NA,NA,TRBJ2-7
CASSSRDGGYTF,TGTGCCAGCAGCTCCAGGGATGGCGGCTACACCTTC,TRBV7-9,NA,NA,TRBJ1-2
CASRFRQGYNSPLHF,TGTGCCAGCAGGTTTCGACAGGGGTATAATTCACCCCTCCACTTT,TRBV2,NA,TRBD1,TRBJ1-6
CASSLFPPIAGEYTGELFF,TGTGCCAGCAGTTTATTTCCCCCTATAGCGGGAGAATACACCGGGGAGCTGTTTTTT,TRBV27,NA,TRBD2,TRBJ2-2
CASSQDPWVSGATSGANVLTF,TGTGCCAGCAGCCAAGACCCCTGGGTTAGCGGGGCGACCTCTGGGGCCAACGTCCTGACTTTC,TRBV4-2,NA,TRBD2,TRBJ2-6
CASRLGQGAYNEQFF,TGTGCCAGCAGATTAGGACAGGGAGCCTACAATGAGCAGTTCTTC,TRBV6-5,few,TRBD1,TRBJ2-1
CASSSAGIPPDNEQFF,TGTGCCAGCAGCTCGGCCGGGATCCCGCCTGACAATGAGCAGTTCTTC,TRBV11-3,NA,NA,TRBJ2-1
CASSSPALADTGELFF,TGTGCCAGCAGCTCCCCGGCGTTGGCGGACACCGGGGAGCTGTTTTTT,TRBV5-4,few,NA,TRBJ2-2
CASRGAPNEKLFF,TGTGCCAGCCGCGGGGCCCCAAATGAAAAACTGTTTTTT,TRBV6-5,NA,NA,TRBJ1-4
CASSSTEYEQYF,TGTGCCAGCAGCAGCACAGAATACGAGCAGTACTTC,TRBV7-2,once,NA,TRBJ2-7
CASRPTEQGYTF,TGCGCCAGCAGGCCCACAGAACAAGGCTACACCTTC,TRBV23-1,NA,NA,TRBJ1-2
CASSQDHSGNTEAFF,TGCGCCAGCAGCCAAGATCACTCCGGGAACACTGAAGCTTTCTTT,TRBV4-3,NA,NA,TRBJ1-1
CASSPPMRGLSDTQYF,TGTGCCAGCTCACCACCAATGAGGGGGCTCTCAGATACGCAGTATTTT,TRBV18,NA,TRBD1,TRBJ2-3
CASSVSGGSTDTQYF,TGTGCCAGCAGCGTAAGCGGGGGAAGCACAGATACGCAGTATTTT,TRBV9,NA,TRBD2,TRBJ2-3
CASSLGLAGGREQFF,TGTGCCAGCAGCTTAGGACTAGCGGGAGGTCGTGAGCAGTTCTTC,TRBV11-1,NA,TRBD2,TRBJ2-1
CASSQKGGLADYNEQFF,TGCGCCAGCAGCCAAAAGGGAGGACTAGCGGACTACAATGAGCAGTTCTTC,TRBV4-3,NA,TRBD2,TRBJ2-1
CASSFEGRGGYTF,TGTGCCAGCAGTTTTGAGGGCAGGGGTGGCTACACCTTC,TRBV12-3/TRBV12-4,NA,NA,TRBJ1-2
CASSVGGGANSPLHF,TGTGCCAGCAGCGTAGGCGGGGGCGCAAATTCACCCCTCCACTTT,TRBV9,NA,NA,TRBJ1-6
CATTLLAGLSSYEQYF,TGTGCCACCACCCTATTAGCGGGACTGAGCTCCTACGAGCAGTACTTC,TRBV28,once,TRBD2,TRBJ2-7
CASSFNEALAGQETQYF,TGTGCCAGCAGCTTTAACGAGGCGTTAGCGGGGCAAGAGACCCAGTACTTC,TRBV3-1/TRBV3-2,NA,TRBD2,TRBJ2-5
CASSFRLVVEQFF,TGTGCCAGCAGCTTCCGGCTAGTGGTTGAGCAGTTCTTC,TRBV7-9,NA,NA,TRBJ2-1
CASSQGTLSYEQYF,TGTGCCAGCAGCCAAGGGACACTCTCCTACGAGCAGTACTTC,TRBV14,NA,NA,TRBJ2-7
CASSWQGTGELFF,TGTGCCAGCAGTTGGCAGGGCACCGGGGAGCTGTTTTTT,TRBV28,NA,NA,TRBJ2-2
CASSPGQFYGYTF,TGTGCCAGCTCACCGGGGCAGTTCTATGGCTACACCTTC,TRBV18,NA,NA,TRBJ1-2
CASSPSGADTQYF,TGTGCCAGCAGCCCAAGCGGGGCAGATACGCAGTATTTT,TRBV7-2,NA,TRBD2,TRBJ2-3
CASSATPGQTLAKNIQYF,TGTGCCAGCAGCGCCACCCCCGGACAGACCCTAGCCAAAAACATTCAGTACTTC,TRBV9,NA,NA,TRBJ2-4
CASGPTGYSNQPQHF,TGTGCCAGCGGTCCGACAGGTTATAGCAATCAGCCCCAGCATTTT,TRBV6-5,NA,NA,TRBJ1-5
CASNTSPSGSSQNIQYF,TGTGCCAGTAATACCTCTCCTAGCGGGAGTTCCCAAAACATTCAGTACTTC,TRBV19,NA,TRBD2,TRBJ2-4
CASSARQGENTEAFF,TGTGCCAGCAGCGCCCGACAGGGGGAGAACACTGAAGCTTTCTTT,TRBV7-9,NA,TRBD1,TRBJ1-1
CACGSTDTQYF,TGTGCCTGCGGTAGCACAGATACGCAGTATTTT,TRBV30,NA,NA,TRBJ2-3
CASSLGQGGSIQYF,TGTGCCAGCAGTTTGGGACAGGGGGGGAGCATTCAGTACTTC,TRBV28,NA,TRBD1,TRBJ2-4
CASSPLSLAGNTGELFF,TGTGCCAGCAGCCCCCTTAGCCTAGCGGGCAACACCGGGGAGCTGTTTTTT,TRBV7-9,NA,TRBD2,TRBJ2-2
CASSQDLSAGVYNEQFF,TGCGCCAGCAGCCAAGATTTGTCAGCGGGAGTCTACAATGAGCAGTTCTTC,TRBV4-3,NA,TRBD2,TRBJ2-1
CATSRDAGDPYEQYF,TGTGCCACCAGCAGAGATGCGGGAGACCCTTACGAGCAGTACTTC,TRBV15,NA,TRBD2,TRBJ2-7
CASSTRTGGLYNSPLHF,TGTGCCAGCAGCACTCGGACAGGGGGCTTGTATAATTCACCCCTCCACTTT,TRBV27,NA,TRBD1,TRBJ1-6
CASSYSLAGGGEQYF,TGTGCCAGCAGTTACTCGCTAGCGGGAGGGGGGGAGCAGTACTTC,TRBV6-6,NA,TRBD2,TRBJ2-7
CSATSGTEAFF,TGCAGTGCTACATCAGGGACTGAAGCTTTCTTT,TRBV20-1,once,NA,TRBJ1-1
CATRSGTANNYGYTF,TGTGCCACACGATCCGGGACAGCGAATAACTATGGCTACACCTTC,TRBV6-5,NA,TRBD1,TRBJ1-2
CASSVVGAYTDTQYF,TGTGCCAGCAGCGTAGTGGGGGCCTACACAGATACGCAGTATTTT,TRBV9,once,NA,TRBJ2-3